This record looks at one TCR beta chain sequence and its context. Its antigen is still unknown. These data belong to a study of T-cell reconstitution after alpha-beta-depleted transplantation in children. CDR1 SGDLS and CDR2 YYNGEE come from the germline V gene. The V end lost 0 bases, the J end lost 5 bases, and 13 bases lay between the germline ends. The CDR3 totals 15 residues. Findings and caveats of the study: TCRbeta diversity was high at day 60 in some patients (a result of surviving recipient T cells and thymic progenitors). Roughly two months post-transplant, alpha-beta T cells reportedly originated from several hundred graft clones that had expanded. T-cell counts and diversity at one year following transplant were attributed mainly to newly produced T cells.

Molecular barcoding with unique molecular identifiers was used for the TCRbeta library. TCRdb re-called the PCR reads with MiXCR, one entry per CDR3 protein. Seen here are 400,000 to 450,000 distinct CDR3 sequences, around two fifths observed once, and the top ten hold under 35%. The receptor comes from a girl aged 2-9 years with aplastic anemia, due to receive a stem cell transplant. The gene calls are TRBV9 and TRBJ2-3; D possibly corresponds to TRBD2 (5 bases). The sequenced sample was PBMCs, obtained before TCRalphabeta/CD19-depleted stem cell transplant. CDR3 in amino acids: CASSVESGGRDTQYF. The DNA of the CDR3 is TGTGCCAGCAGCGTAGAGTCCGGAGGAAGAGATACGCAGTATTTT.